The present T cell receptor (beta chain) was sequenced within a study of CD8 T cells in Susac syndrome. Trimming removed 8 bases from V and 4 bases from J, with 13 bases in between. The CDR3 extends over 12 amino acids. Germline loops: CDR1 SQVTM, CDR2 ANQGSEA. Controls were drawn from healthy donors and were matched for age and sex. Reverse transcription of about 0.45 to 1 ug RNA was performed with random hexamers. TCRdb re-called the immunoSEQ multiplex PCR reads through MiXCR, storing one row per CDR3 protein. The sample holds roughly 200,000 distinct CDR3 sequences, approximately 94% seen once. Input material: CD4+ T cells from PBMCs. The J gene is TRBJ2-3, the V gene TRBV29-1; tentative D call: TRBD1 (5 bases). This clonotype was sampled from a human donor in good health. The CDR3 here is CSTHQGADTQYF. CDR3 DNA: TGCAGCACTCATCAGGGTGCAGATACGCAGTATTTT.